What follows are 25 T cell receptor beta chains derived from one specimen sequenced in a study of T cells in Graves' hyperthyroidism and ophthalmopathy. What was amplified from RNA transcripts were TCR beta CDR3 regions. The TCR CDR3 first-round RT-PCR relied on the HTBI primer set. TCRdb re-derived calls from the multiplex PCR reads in MiXCR, one entry per CDR3 protein. The table includes 600,000 to 850,000 distinct CDR3 sequences, about 19% detected once. Source material: blood. The receptors shown here come from a woman aged 45-60 years with Graves' hyperthyroidism that later progressed to Graves' ophthalmopathy.

The chain uses TRBV6-2 or TRBV6-3 and TRBJ2-3; TRBD2 aligns across 7 bases. J was trimmed by 6 bases and V by 6 bases; bases with no gene match: 9. Germline CDR1 MNHEY, CDR2 SVGEGT. The CDR3 contains 14 residues. Written as DNA, the CDR3 is TGTGCCAGCAGGCCGACGGGGGGACCCGATACGCAGTATTTT. This encodes CASRPTGGPDTQYF.

There are many counts of this clonotype. This chain uses TRBV20-1 with TRBJ2-1; 9 bases fit TRBD2. Germline CDR1 is DFQATT and CDR2 is SNEGSKA (reference sequence). The trim removed 6 bases at V and 3 bases at J, leaving 6 bases unmatched. The CDR3 covers 14 residues. The CDR3 is CSAKGLAYYNEQFF. The CDR3 region has the DNA TGCAGTGCCAAGGGACTAGCATACTACAATGAGCAGTTCTTC.

The J gene is TRBJ1-3, the V gene TRBV5-1; D gene unclear. The germline CDR1 and CDR2 sequences are SGHRS and YFSETQ. The CDR3 has 16 amino acids. Trimming stripped 4 bases from V and 2 bases from J, with 16 bases between. This CDR3 is CASSPFLVAPGNTIYF. In DNA, the CDR3 is TGCGCCAGCAGCCCGTTTTTGGTGGCTCCTGGAAACACCATATATTTT.

The V call is TRBV12-5, the J call TRBJ2-3; D not certain. The CDR3 loop spans 13 amino acids. With 2 bases removed from V and 4 bases from J, the gap between germline ends came to 7 bases. The germline gives CDR1 LGHNT, CDR2 FRNRAP. The CDR3 here is CASGLSVADTQYF. CDR3 nucleotides: TGTGCTAGTGGTTTGTCGGTTGCAGATACGCAGTATTTT.

The chain employs TRBV20-1 and TRBJ2-3, with D perhaps matching TRBD2 (6 bases). V lost 3 bases, J lost 1 base, and 17 bases lay in between. CDR3 size: 16 residues. The germline V gene has CDR1 DFQATT and CDR2 SNEGSKA (reference sequence). CDR3 DNA sequence: TGCAGTGCTAGGGGGAAAAGATCGGGGGGCACAGATACGCAGTATTTT. It specifies CSARGKRSGGTDTQYF.

The chain links TRBV4-1 to TRBJ1-5; no clear D. CDR3 size: 15 residues. V gave up 4 bases and J gave up 0 bases, with 10 bases separating them. Germline CDR1 and CDR2: MGHRA and YSYEKL. This chain's CDR3 is CASSPKQVSNQPQHF. The CDR3 nucleotides read TGCGCCAGCAGCCCCAAGCAGGTTAGCAATCAGCCCCAGCATTTT.

The chain couples TRBV6-1 to TRBJ2-7, with TRBD1 identical over 7 bases. Germline assignment: CDR1 MNHNS and CDR2 SASEGT. The CDR3 runs 15 residues. Trimming at V came to 5 bases and at J to 0 bases, leaving 7 bases not matched to a gene. CDR3 residues: CASSSQGKSSYEQYF. The CDR3 DNA is TGTGCCAGCAGTTCACAGGGGAAGAGCTCCTACGAGCAGTACTTC.

This clonotype was seen many times. The chain recombines TRBV20-1 with TRBJ2-7; D is undetermined. CDR1 and CDR2 (germline): DFQATT, SNEGSKA (reference sequence). The CDR3 length is 11 residues. V lost 4 bases and J 3 bases, leaving 7 bases between the germline ends. Written as DNA, the CDR3 is TGCAGTGCTACCTCGAGCTACGAGCAGTACTTC. Amino acid sequence: CSATSSYEQYF.

This chain links TRBV4-1 with TRBJ2-3; TRBD2 matches 12 bases. J lost 6 bases, V lost 0 bases, and 7 bases had no gene match. The germline V gene encodes CDR1 MGHRA and CDR2 YSYEKL. The CDR3 is made up of 17 amino acids. The CDR3 coding sequence is TGCGCCAGCAGCCAAGAGGGGCTAGCGGGGGGGCGGGATACGCAGTATTTT. It encodes CASSQEGLAGGRDTQYF.

The rearrangement links TRBV3-1 to TRBJ1-6; 9 nucleotides match TRBD1. Germline CDR1 is LGHDT and CDR2 is YNNKEL (reference sequence). This CDR3 is built from 16 residues. V gave up 3 bases and J gave up 7 bases; unmatched junction bases: 7. CDR3 sequence (DNA): TGTGCCAGCAGCCAGCCCGGGACAGGGCACAATTCACCCCTCCACTTT. Translating gives CASSQPGTGHNSPLHF.

On this clonotype: Given a much more abundant clone one base away, this may be a read error. The rearrangement links TRBV20-1 to TRBJ1-5; a weak D match, TRBD1 (5 bases). The CDR3 totals 13 residues. Germline assignment: CDR1 DFQATT and CDR2 SNEGSKA (reference sequence). CDR3 region: CSALKGPNQSQHF. CDR3 sequence (DNA): TGCAGTGCCCTGAAGGGGCCTAATCAGTCCCAGCATTTT.

This clonotype was seen ten or more times. The chain couples TRBV20-1 to TRBJ1-2; D is unclear. From germline, CDR1 is DFQATT and CDR2 SNEGSKA (reference sequence). V was shortened by 3 bases and J by 2 bases, with 4 bases between the two germline ends. The length of the CDR3 is 11 residues. CDR3 protein: CSASPNYGYTF. CDR3 coding DNA: TGCAGTGCTAGCCCAAACTATGGCTACACCTTC.

The J gene is TRBJ2-7, the V gene TRBV20-1, with 14 bases aligning to TRBD2. Trimming cost V 6 bases and J 5 bases; bases outside gene matches: 12. From germline, CDR1 is DFQATT and CDR2 SNEGSKA (reference sequence). The CDR3 contains 16 residues. The CDR3 is CSANPGLAGGPHEQYF. In DNA form, the CDR3 reads TGCAGTGCCAACCCCGGACTAGCGGGGGGCCCTCACGAGCAGTACTTC.

The rearrangement links TRBV4-1 to TRBJ1-1; TRBD1 aligns across 9 bases. The length of the CDR3 is 15 residues. J gave up 5 bases and V 2 bases, and 6 bases lay outside the gene matches. Germline V gene sequence: CDR1 MGHRA, CDR2 YSYEKL. The CDR3 DNA is TGCGCCAGCAGCCAATCGGGACAGGGAGGGACTGAAGCTTTCTTT. Translation: CASSQSGQGGTEAFF.

This chain uses TRBV6-1 with TRBJ1-4, with D unresolved. This CDR3 is built from 15 residues. With 2 bases removed from V and 8 bases from J, the gap between germline ends came to 15 bases. CDR1 is MNHNS and CDR2 is SASEGT in the germline V gene. The CDR3 loop reads CASSELAASDEKLFF. The CDR3 DNA is TGTGCCAGCAGTGAACTCGCAGCCTCGGACGAAAAACTGTTTTTT.

This clonotype was counted at least ten times. The chain employs TRBV7-3 and TRBJ1-2, with 8 positions matching TRBD1. Germline V lookup: CDR1 SGHTA, CDR2 FQGTGA. J lost 4 bases, V lost 5 bases, and 9 bases had no gene match. The CDR3 has 15 residues. The CDR3 DNA reads TGTGCCAGCAGCGCCCCGGGACAGGCTTTCTATGGCTACACCTTC. This encodes CASSAPGQAFYGYTF.

This clonotype has a count of ten or more. The J gene is TRBJ2-1, the V gene TRBV7-9, with D unclear. Trimming pared 2 bases from V and 0 bases from J, leaving 11 bases between. The CDR3 is 16 residues long. Germline V gene sequence: CDR1 SEHNR, CDR2 FQNEAQ (reference sequence). CDR3 bases: TGTGCCAGCAGCTTACCTTCTGAGAGCTCCTACAATGAGCAGTTCTTC. This gives the protein CASSLPSESSYNEQFF.

This clonotype was detected many times. This chain uses TRBV3-1 with TRBJ2-7, with D maybe TRBD2 (7 bases). The CDR3 is 18 amino acids. V lost 0 bases and J lost 0, with 18 bases in between. Germline V CDR1 and CDR2: LGHDT, YNNKEL (reference sequence). The CDR3 DNA follows: TGTGCCAGCAGCCAAGAGTCTTGGGGGGGGGACAACTCCTACGAGCAGTACTTC. This sequence encodes CASSQESWGGDNSYEQYF.

This clonotype was counted many times. The chain joins TRBV5-6 to TRBJ1-1, with 8 bases that match TRBD1. This CDR3 contains 16 residues. Germline V gene lookup returns CDR1 SGHDT and CDR2 YYEEEE. J lost 2 bases, V lost 1 base, and 7 bases had no gene match. The CDR3: CASSLPRGLRNTEAFF. In nucleotides, the CDR3 is TGTGCCAGCAGCTTGCCCAGGGGGCTGAGAAACACTGAAGCTTTCTTT.

In regard to this clonotype: This may be a read error: a much more frequent sequence differs by one nucleotide. The chain carries TRBV2 and TRBJ2-7; no definite D call. CDR1 is SNHLY, CDR2 FYNNEI, per germline. The CDR3 runs 13 residues. Here the CDR3 DNA reads TGTGCCAGCACCGGAGCCTCTTCCTACGGGCAGTACTTC. It is translated as CASTGASSYGQYF.

At least ten counts were recorded for this clonotype. V is TRBV20-1 and J is TRBJ1-1; the match to TRBD1 covers 8 bases. V was pared by 6 bases and J by 3 bases, with 6 bases of the junction left unmatched. Germline-derived CDR1 and CDR2 are DFQATT and SNEGSKA (reference sequence). The CDR3 is 13 residues long. The CDR3 coding sequence is TGCAGTGCCACGGACAGGGCTTACACTGAAGCTTTCTTT. It yields the protein CSATDRAYTEAFF.

The table lists this clonotype with a count of one. This chain joins TRBV6-2 or TRBV6-3 and TRBJ2-3, with unresolved D. The CDR3 sequence is 13 residues long. Germline V gene data show CDR1 as MNHEY and CDR2 as SVGEGT. Trimming shortened V by 5 bases and J by 4 bases, and 10 bases separated the two germline ends. DNA for the CDR3: TGTGCCAGCAGTCTTGTTCACGCAGATACGCAGTATTTT. Encoded protein: CASSLVHADTQYF.

This clonotype has at least ten counts. V is TRBV20-1 and J is TRBJ2-7; 8 bases are shared with TRBD2. V lost 6 bases to trimming and J lost 6 bases; unmatched junction nucleotides: 7. There are 12 residues in the CDR3. Germline values: CDR1 DFQATT, CDR2 SNEGSKA (reference sequence). The CDR3 nucleotides read TGCAGTGCCGGGGGGGTGGAGAGCGAGCAGTACTTC. Translating it yields CSAGGVESEQYF.

This clonotype has at least ten counts. The chain combines TRBV12-3 or TRBV12-4 with TRBJ2-3; perhaps TRBD1 as D (5 bases). This CDR3 comprises 14 residues. Trimming cost V 6 bases and J 5 bases, with 15 bases left between them. The CDR3 sequence is CASSGLWGRDTQYF. The CDR3 coding sequence is TGTGCCAGCAGCGGCCTTTGGGGCAGAGATACGCAGTATTTT.

V usage is TRBV7-3 and J usage is TRBJ1-1; 10 bases are shared with TRBD1. J was trimmed by 0 bases and V by 5 bases; bases with no gene match: 9. Per the germline V gene, CDR1 is SGHTA and CDR2 is FQGTGA. This CDR3 is built from 17 residues. The DNA for the CDR3 is TGTGCCAGCAGCCATGTCGGACAGGGGGTAATGAACACTGAAGCTTTCTTT. It codes for CASSHVGQGVMNTEAFF.